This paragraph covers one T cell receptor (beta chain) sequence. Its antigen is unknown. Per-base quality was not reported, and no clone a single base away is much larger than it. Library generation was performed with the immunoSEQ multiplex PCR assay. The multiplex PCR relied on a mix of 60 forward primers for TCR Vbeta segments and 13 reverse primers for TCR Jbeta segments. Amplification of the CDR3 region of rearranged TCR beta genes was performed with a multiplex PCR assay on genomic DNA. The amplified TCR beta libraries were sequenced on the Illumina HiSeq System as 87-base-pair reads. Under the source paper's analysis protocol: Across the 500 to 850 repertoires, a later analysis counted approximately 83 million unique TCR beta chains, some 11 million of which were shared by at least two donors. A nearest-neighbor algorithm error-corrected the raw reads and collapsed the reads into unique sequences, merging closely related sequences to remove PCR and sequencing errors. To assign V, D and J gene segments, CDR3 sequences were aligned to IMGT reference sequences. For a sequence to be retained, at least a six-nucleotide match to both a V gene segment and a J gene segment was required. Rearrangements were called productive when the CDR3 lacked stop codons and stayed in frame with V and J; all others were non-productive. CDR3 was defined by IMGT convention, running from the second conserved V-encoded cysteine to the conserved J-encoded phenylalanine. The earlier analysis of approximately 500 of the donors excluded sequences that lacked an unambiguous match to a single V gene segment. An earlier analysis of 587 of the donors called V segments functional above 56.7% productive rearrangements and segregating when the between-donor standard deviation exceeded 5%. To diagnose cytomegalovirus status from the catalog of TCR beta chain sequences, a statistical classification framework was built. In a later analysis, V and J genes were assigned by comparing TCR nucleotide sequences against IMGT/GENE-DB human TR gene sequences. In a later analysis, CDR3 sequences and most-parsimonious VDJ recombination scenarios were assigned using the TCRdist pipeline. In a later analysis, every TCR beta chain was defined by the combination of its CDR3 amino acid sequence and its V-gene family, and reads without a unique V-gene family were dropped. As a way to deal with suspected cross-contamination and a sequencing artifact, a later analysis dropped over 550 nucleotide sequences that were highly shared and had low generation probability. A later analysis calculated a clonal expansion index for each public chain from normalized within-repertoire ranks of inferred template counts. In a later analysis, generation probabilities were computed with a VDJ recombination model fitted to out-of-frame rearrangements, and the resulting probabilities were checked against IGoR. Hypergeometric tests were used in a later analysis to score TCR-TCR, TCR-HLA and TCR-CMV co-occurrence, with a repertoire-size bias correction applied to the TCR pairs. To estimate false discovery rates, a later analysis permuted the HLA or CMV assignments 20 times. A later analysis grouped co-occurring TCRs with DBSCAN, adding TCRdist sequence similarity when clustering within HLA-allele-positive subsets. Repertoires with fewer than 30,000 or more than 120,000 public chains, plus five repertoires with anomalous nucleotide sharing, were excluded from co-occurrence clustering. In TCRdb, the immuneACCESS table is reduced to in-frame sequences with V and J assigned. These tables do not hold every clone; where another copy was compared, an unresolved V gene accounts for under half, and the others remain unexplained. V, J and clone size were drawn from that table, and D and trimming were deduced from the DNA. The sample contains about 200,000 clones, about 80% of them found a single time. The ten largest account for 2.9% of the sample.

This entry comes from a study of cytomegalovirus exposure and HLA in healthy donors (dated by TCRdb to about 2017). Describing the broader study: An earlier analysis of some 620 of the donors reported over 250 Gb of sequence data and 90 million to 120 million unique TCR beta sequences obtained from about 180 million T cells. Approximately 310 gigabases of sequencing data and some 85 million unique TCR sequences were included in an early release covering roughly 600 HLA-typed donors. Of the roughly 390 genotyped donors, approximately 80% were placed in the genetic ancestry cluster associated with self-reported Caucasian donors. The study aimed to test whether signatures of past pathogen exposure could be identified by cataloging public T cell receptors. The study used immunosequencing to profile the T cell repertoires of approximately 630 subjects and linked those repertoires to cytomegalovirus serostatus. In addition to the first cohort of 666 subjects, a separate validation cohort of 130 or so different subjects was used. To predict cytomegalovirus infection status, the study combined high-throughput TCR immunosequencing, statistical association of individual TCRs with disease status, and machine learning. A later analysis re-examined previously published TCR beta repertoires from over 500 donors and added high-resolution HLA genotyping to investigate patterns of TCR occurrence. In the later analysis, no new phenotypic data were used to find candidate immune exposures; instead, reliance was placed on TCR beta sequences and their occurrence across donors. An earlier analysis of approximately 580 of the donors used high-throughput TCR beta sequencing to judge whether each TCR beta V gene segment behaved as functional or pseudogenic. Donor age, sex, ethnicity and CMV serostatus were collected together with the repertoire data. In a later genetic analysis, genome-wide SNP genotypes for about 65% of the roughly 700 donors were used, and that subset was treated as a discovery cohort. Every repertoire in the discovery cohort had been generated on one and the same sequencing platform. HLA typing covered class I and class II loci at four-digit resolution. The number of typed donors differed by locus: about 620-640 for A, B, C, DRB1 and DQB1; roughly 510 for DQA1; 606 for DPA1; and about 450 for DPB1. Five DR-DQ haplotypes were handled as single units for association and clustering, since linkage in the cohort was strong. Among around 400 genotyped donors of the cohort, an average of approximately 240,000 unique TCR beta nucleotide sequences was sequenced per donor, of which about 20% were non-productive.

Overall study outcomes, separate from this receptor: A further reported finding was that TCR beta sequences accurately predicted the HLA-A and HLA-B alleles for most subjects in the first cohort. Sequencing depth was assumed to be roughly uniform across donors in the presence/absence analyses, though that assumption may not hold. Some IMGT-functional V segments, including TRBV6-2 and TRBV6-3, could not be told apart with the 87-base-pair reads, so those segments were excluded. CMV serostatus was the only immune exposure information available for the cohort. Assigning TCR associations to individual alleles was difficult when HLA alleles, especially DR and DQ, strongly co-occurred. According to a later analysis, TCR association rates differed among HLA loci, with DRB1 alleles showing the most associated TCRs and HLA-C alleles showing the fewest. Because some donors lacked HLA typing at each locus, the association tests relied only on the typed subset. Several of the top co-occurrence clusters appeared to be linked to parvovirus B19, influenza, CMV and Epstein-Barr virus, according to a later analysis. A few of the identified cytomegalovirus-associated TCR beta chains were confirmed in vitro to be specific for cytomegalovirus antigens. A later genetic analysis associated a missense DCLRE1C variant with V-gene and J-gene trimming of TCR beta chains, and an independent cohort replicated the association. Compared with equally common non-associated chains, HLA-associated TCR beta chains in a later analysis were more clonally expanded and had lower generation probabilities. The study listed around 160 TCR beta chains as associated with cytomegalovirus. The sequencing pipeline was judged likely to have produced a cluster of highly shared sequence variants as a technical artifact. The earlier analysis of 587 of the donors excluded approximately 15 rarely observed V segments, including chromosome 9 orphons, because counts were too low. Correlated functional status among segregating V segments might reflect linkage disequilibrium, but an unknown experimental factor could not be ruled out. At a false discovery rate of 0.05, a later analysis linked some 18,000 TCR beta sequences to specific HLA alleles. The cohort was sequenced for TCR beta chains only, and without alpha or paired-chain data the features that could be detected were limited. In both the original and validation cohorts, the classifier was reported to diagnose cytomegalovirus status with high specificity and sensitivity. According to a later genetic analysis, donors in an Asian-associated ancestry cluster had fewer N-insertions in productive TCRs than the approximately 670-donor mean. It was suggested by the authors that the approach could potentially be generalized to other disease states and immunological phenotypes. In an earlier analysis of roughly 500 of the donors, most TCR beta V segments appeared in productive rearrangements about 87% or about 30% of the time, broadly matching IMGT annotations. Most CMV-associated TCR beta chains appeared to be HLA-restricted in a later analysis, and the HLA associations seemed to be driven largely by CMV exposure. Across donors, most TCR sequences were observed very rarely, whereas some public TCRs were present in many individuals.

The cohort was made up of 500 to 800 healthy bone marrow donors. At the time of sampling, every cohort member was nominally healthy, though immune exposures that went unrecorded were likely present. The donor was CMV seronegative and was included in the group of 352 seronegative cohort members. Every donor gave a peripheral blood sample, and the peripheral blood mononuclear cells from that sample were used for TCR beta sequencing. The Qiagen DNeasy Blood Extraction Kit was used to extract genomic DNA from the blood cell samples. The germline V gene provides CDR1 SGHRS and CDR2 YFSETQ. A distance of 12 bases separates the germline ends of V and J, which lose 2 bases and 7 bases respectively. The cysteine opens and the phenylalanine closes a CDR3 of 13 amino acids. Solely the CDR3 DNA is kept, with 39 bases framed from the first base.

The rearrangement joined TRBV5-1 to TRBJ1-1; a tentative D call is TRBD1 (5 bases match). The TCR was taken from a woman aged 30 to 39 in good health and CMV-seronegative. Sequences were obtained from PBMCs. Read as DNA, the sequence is TGCGCCAGCAGCTTCCGAGACAGAAGTGAAGCTTTCTTT. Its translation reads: CASSFRDRSEAFF.